Each of the 8 T cell receptor beta chains below was sequenced from the same sample in a study of PD-1 blockade in classical Hodgkin lymphoma. Each patient experienced a relapse that followed autologous stem cell transplantation, and brentuximab vedotin exposure varied. Sequencing used immunoSEQ multiplex PCR; TCRdb keeps in-frame clones, though not all of them. The sample shows nearly 55,000 clones, roughly 80% of them seen only once. The sample in question was peripheral blood mononuclear cells (PBMCs), obtained at baseline. The receptor set was obtained from a human donor with classical Hodgkin lymphoma.

Concerning this clone itself: A read error may account for a junction end that differs from germline. V is TRBV30 and J is TRBJ1-1; D ambiguous. Germline CDR1 is GTSNPN and CDR2 is SVGIG (reference sequence). The CDR3 is 12 residues long. CDR3 protein: CAWSGEAANFVF. The CDR3 DNA reads TGTGCCTGGAGTGGCGAAGCGGCAAACTTCGTCTTT.

V and J are TRBV2 and TRBJ1-5; 8 nucleotides line up with TRBD1. Germline lookup yields CDR1 SNHLY and CDR2 FYNNEI. V lost 8 bases to trimming and J lost 10 bases; unmatched junction nucleotides: 10. This CDR3 spans 13 amino acids. CDR3 protein: CASSTGGTRPQHF. CDR3 coding DNA: TGTGCCAGCTCCACAGGGGGGACTCGCCCCCAGCATTTT.

This clone was found once. As DNA, the CDR3 is TGTGCCAGCAGTGAAGTTCGGGAGAGGCCCCAAGAGACCCAGTACTTC. This gives the protein CASSEVRERPQETQYF. This rearrangement joins TRBV6-1 to TRBJ2-5; tentative D call: TRBD2 (6 bases). This CDR3 is 16 amino acids long. V shed 1 base and J shed 1 base, with 13 bases lying between them. Germline CDR1 MNHNS, CDR2 SASEGT.

CDR3 sequence: CASSLELRGQLYGYTF. CDR3 coding DNA: TGTGCCAGCAGCTTGGAGCTCAGGGGGCAGCTCTATGGCTACACCTTC. The chain has TRBV5-6 and TRBJ1-2, with 8 bases fitting TRBD1. The CDR3 contains 16 residues. Germline CDR1 and CDR2: SGHDT and YYEEEE. V lost 0 bases, J lost 4 bases, and 8 bases stayed unmatched.

The genes are TRBV29-1 and TRBJ1-1; the D is unclear. The CDR3 is 14 residues long. Germline assignment: CDR1 SQVTM and CDR2 ANQGSEA. Trimming took 4 bases from V and 1 from J, leaving 13 bases between them. The CDR3 reads CSVAALRENTEAFF. CDR3 bases: TGCAGCGTTGCGGCGTTGCGGGAGAACACTGAAGCTTTCTTT. Filled out from reference TRBV29-1 and TRBJ1-1, the complete variable domain reads SAVISQKPSRDICQRGTSLTIQCQVDSQVTMMFWYRQQPGQSLTLIATANQGSEATYESGFVIDKFPISRPNLTFSTLTVSNMSPEDSSIYLCSVAALRENTEAFFGQGTRLTVV.

The chain has TRBV7-2 and TRBJ2-4; D perhaps matches TRBD1 (6 bases). V lost 4 bases to trimming and J lost 6 bases, with 19 bases between them. CDR1 and CDR2 (germline): SGHTA, FQGNSA. This CDR3 has 16 residues. CDR3 residues: CASSSRQAGSGNIQYF. DNA of the CDR3: TGTGCCAGCAGCTCAAGACAGGCTGGCAGTGGAAACATTCAGTACTTC.

J is TRBJ2-3 and V is TRBV18; D remains ambiguous. V was cut by 1 base and J by 0 bases, with 14 bases left in between. Germline values: CDR1 KGHSH, CDR2 LQKENI. This CDR3 comprises 17 residues. The CDR3 here is CASSPLSTRPSTDTQYF. The CDR3 coding sequence is TGTGCCAGCTCACCACTGTCCACGCGGCCTAGCACAGATACGCAGTATTTT.

The rearrangement joins TRBV7-6 to TRBJ1-4, with 10 bases matching TRBD1. V was pared by 5 bases and J by 8 bases, with 8 bases of the junction left unmatched. The length of the CDR3 is 15 residues. Looked up from germline, CDR1 is SGHVS and CDR2 is FNYEAQ. CDR3 nucleotides: TGTGCCAGCAGCCCACGACAGGGGGCAATGGAAAAACTGTTTTTT. Its translation: CASSPRQGAMEKLFF. The full variable domain, rest sourced from reference TRBV7-6 and TRBJ1-4, is GAGVSQSPRYKVTKRGQDVALRCDPISGHVSLYWYRQALGQGPEFLTYFNYEAQQDKSGLPNDRFSAERPEGSISTLTIQRTEQRDSAMYRCASSPRQGAMEKLFFGSGTQLSVL.